This is a list of T cell receptor beta chains from one sample in a study of shared clonotypes between healthy human individuals. Repertoires were generated with immunoSEQ multiplex PCR, while TCRdb's copy carries only in-frame clones and drops some. This sample has roughly 2 million clones, with 85% to 95% found just once. The sample comprised naive CD4+ T cells sorted from blood. The receptor source for this set is a man aged 18 to 30 in good health. CDR3s include the opening cysteine and the closing phenylalanine or tryptophan. D genes are given only for firm matches. Some rows mark clone size as missing; the rest say once, few, many or name a class of expanded clone.

.,TRBJ2-7,TRBV10-2,.,CASSEEPLVYEQYF,TGCGCCAGCAGTGAGGAGCCCTTGGTATACGAGCAGTACTTC
.,TRBJ2-1,TRBV6-5,.,CASLPRGANEQFF,TGTGCCAGCCTCCCTCGTGGAGCTAATGAGCAGTTCTTC
TRBD1,TRBJ2-7,TRBV27,.,CASSYDRGHPYEQYF,TGTGCCAGCAGCTACGACAGGGGCCACCCCTACGAGCAGTACTTC
.,TRBJ1-2,TRBV5-6,.,CASRPVSKDGYTF,TGTGCCAGCAGGCCCGTCTCGAAGGATGGCTACACCTTC
TRBD2,TRBJ2-7,TRBV4-1,.,CASSQAGGTPGPYEQYF,TGCGCCAGCAGCCAAGCCGGGGGGACGCCCGGGCCCTACGAGCAGTACTTC
.,TRBJ2-7,TRBV7-2,.,CASSLGGAVYEQYF,TGTGCCAGCAGCTTAGGGGGGGCAGTCTACGAGCAGTACTTC
.,TRBJ2-7,TRBV11-3,.,CASSPLEGYEQYF,TGTGCCAGCAGCCCCCTCGAGGGGTACGAGCAGTACTTC
TRBD1,TRBJ1-2,TRBV19,.,CASSIGSQGSYTF,TGTGCCAGTAGTATCGGGTCACAGGGGAGCTACACCTTC
.,TRBJ1-3,TRBV11-2,.,CASSRDEGNTIYF,TGTGCCAGCAGCCGCGACGAAGGAAACACCATATATTTT
.,TRBJ2-3,TRBV6-1,once,CASSSGTDTQYF,TGTGCCAGCAGCTCGGGCACAGATACGCAGTATTTT
.,TRBJ2-7,TRBV7-8,.,CASSLTTSYEQYF,TGTGCCAGCAGCTTAACCACCTCCTACGAGCAGTACTTC
TRBD1,TRBJ2-7,TRBV19,.,CASSTGQGGGPTYEQYF,TGTGCCAGTAGTACAGGACAGGGAGGAGGGCCTACCTACGAGCAGTACTTC
.,TRBJ2-1,TRBV2,.,CASNLWDEQFF,TGTGCCAGCAATCTCTGGGATGAGCAGTTCTTC
.,TRBJ1-4,TRBV19,.,CASSIRTDNEKLFF,TGTGCCAGTAGTATCCGCACGGATAATGAAAAACTGTTTTTT
TRBD1,TRBJ1-1,TRBV5-4,.,CASSPRIPGQGMGATEAFF,TGTGCCAGCAGCCCCAGGATACCGGGACAGGGGATGGGGGCCACTGAAGCTTTCTTT
.,TRBJ1-5,TRBV4-1,.,CASSQGMGDFNQPQHF,TGCGCCAGCAGCCAAGGTATGGGGGATTTCAATCAGCCCCAGCATTTT
TRBD1,TRBJ1-3,TRBV19,.,CATSYRGPSGNTIYF,TGTGCCACCAGCTACAGGGGACCCTCTGGAAACACCATATATTTT
TRBD2,TRBJ2-3,TRBV5-5,.,CASSLPGTSGTDTQYF,TGTGCCAGCAGCTTGCCGGGGACTAGCGGGACAGATACGCAGTATTTT
TRBD1,TRBJ2-1,TRBV19,.,CASGPTGNYNEQFF,TGTGCCAGTGGACCGACAGGGAACTACAATGAGCAGTTCTTC
.,TRBJ1-1,TRBV2,once,CASATLRGLNTEAFF,TGTGCCAGCGCGACCCTACGGGGCTTAAACACTGAAGCTTTCTTT
.,TRBJ1-1,TRBV4-1,.,CASSPVGGTEAFF,TGCGCCAGCAGTCCGGTGGGGGGGACTGAAGCTTTCTTT
.,TRBJ2-7,TRBV7-2,.,CASSLRAAYEQYF,TGTGCCAGCAGCTTAAGGGCTGCCTACGAGCAGTACTTC
.,TRBJ2-1,TRBV29-1,.,CSVDGLSVYNEQFF,TGCAGCGTTGATGGACTATCGGTCTACAATGAGCAGTTCTTC
.,TRBJ2-2,TRBV29-1,.,CSAKRGLDTGELFF,TGCAGCGCCAAAAGGGGCCTCGACACCGGGGAGCTGTTTTTT
.,TRBJ1-5,TRBV6-1,.,CASGEGGNQPQHF,TGTGCCAGCGGGGAAGGGGGCAATCAGCCCCAGCATTTT
.,TRBJ2-2,TRBV30,.,CAWSVGAFSDYTGELFF,TGTGCCTGGAGTGTCGGGGCCTTCAGCGATTACACCGGGGAGCTGTTTTTT
.,TRBJ1-2,TRBV14,.,CASSLMSTAPNYGYTF,TGTGCCAGCAGCCTGATGTCGACAGCCCCTAACTATGGCTACACCTTC
TRBD2,TRBJ2-2,TRBV19,.,CASRPGSKRETGELFF,TGTGCCAGCCGTCCAGGGAGTAAGCGGGAAACCGGGGAGCTGTTTTTT
TRBD2,TRBJ2-7,TRBV6-5,.,CASSSWEGDEQYF,TGTGCCAGCAGTTCCTGGGAGGGTGACGAGCAGTACTTC
TRBD1,TRBJ2-5,TRBV25-1,once,CASSDPGQGSQETQYF,TGTGCCAGCAGTGACCCGGGACAGGGTTCACAAGAGACCCAGTACTTC
.,TRBJ2-5,TRBV7-2,.,CASSSPGRGGQYF,TGTGCCAGCAGCTCGCCGGGACGAGGGGGCCAGTACTTC
.,TRBJ2-7,TRBV7-9,.,CASSPQMGYEQYF,TGTGCCAGCAGCCCCCAAATGGGCTACGAGCAGTACTTC
TRBD1,TRBJ1-1,TRBV6-5,once,CASSYADRGEAFF,TGTGCCAGCAGTTACGCAGACAGGGGTGAAGCTTTCTTT
TRBD1,TRBJ2-7,TRBV9,.,CASSVGGQGVHEQYF,TGTGCCAGCAGCGTAGGAGGGCAGGGGGTCCACGAGCAGTACTTC
TRBD1,TRBJ2-5,TRBV7-9,.,CASSRQGGQETQYF,TGTGCCAGCAGCAGACAGGGGGGCCAAGAGACCCAGTACTTC
.,TRBJ2-7,TRBV5-6,.,CASSLVAVPYEQYF,TGTGCCAGCAGCTTGGTGGCGGTACCGTACGAGCAGTACTTC
.,TRBJ2-2,TRBV4-3,.,CASSQHKRYTGELFF,TGCGCCAGCAGCCAACACAAACGTTACACCGGGGAGCTGTTTTTT
.,TRBJ1-2,TRBV6-6,.,CASSPHRRASGYGYTF,TGTGCCAGCAGTCCCCATCGCCGGGCGTCAGGCTATGGCTACACCTTC
TRBD2,TRBJ2-3,TRBV2,.,CASNRLAGGADTQYF,TGTGCCAGCAATCGACTAGCGGGAGGGGCAGATACGCAGTATTTT
TRBD1,TRBJ2-7,TRBV5-1,.,CASSAPGTGGAAYEQYF,TGCGCCAGCAGCGCCCCGGGGACAGGGGGGGCCGCCTACGAGCAGTACTTC
TRBD1,TRBJ1-2,TRBV10-3,.,CAISHGTDYGYTF,TGTGCCATCAGCCATGGGACAGACTATGGCTACACCTTC
TRBD2,TRBJ2-5,TRBV5-1,.,CASSPSLSGRFGETQYF,TGCGCCAGCAGCCCGAGCTTAAGCGGGAGATTTGGGGAGACCCAGTACTTC
TRBD1,TRBJ2-6,TRBV11-2,.,CASSPIRDRGAGANVLTF,TGTGCCAGCAGCCCAATCCGGGACAGGGGTGCTGGGGCCAACGTCCTGACTTTC
.,TRBJ1-3,TRBV7-9,once,CASSRQVSGNAIYF,TGTGCCAGCAGCAGACAGGTGTCAGGAAACGCCATATATTTT
.,TRBJ1-4,TRBV14,.,CASSQGSYQNEKLFF,TGTGCCAGCAGCCAAGGAAGTTACCAGAATGAAAAACTGTTTTTT
.,TRBJ2-2,TRBV10-3,.,CAISESSAVNTGELFF,TGTGCCATCAGTGAGTCATCGGCCGTGAACACCGGGGAGCTGTTTTTT
.,TRBJ2-5,TRBV4-3,.,CASSQEPTYQETQYF,TGCGCCAGCAGCCAAGAGCCTACCTACCAAGAGACCCAGTACTTC
.,TRBJ2-5,TRBV28,once,CASSLLFGDIQETQYF,TGTGCCAGCAGTTTACTCTTCGGGGATATCCAAGAGACCCAGTACTTC
.,TRBJ1-1,TRBV28,.,CASQRSGNTEAFF,TGTGCCAGCCAAAGATCAGGGAACACTGAAGCTTTCTTT
.,TRBJ1-1,TRBV5-1,.,CASSLEGGLGTEAFF,TGCGCCAGCAGCTTGGAAGGAGGGTTAGGCACTGAAGCTTTCTTT
.,TRBJ1-1,TRBV11-2,.,CASSLAGTKNTEAFF,TGTGCCAGCAGCTTAGCAGGGACCAAGAACACTGAAGCTTTCTTT
.,TRBJ2-1,TRBV30,few,CAWSDSRSYNEQFF,TGTGCCTGGAGTGACTCTCGATCCTACAATGAGCAGTTCTTC
.,TRBJ2-7,TRBV6-4,.,CASSDGQGGKWHEQYF,TGTGCCAGCAGTGACGGCCAGGGCGGTAAGTGGCACGAGCAGTACTTC